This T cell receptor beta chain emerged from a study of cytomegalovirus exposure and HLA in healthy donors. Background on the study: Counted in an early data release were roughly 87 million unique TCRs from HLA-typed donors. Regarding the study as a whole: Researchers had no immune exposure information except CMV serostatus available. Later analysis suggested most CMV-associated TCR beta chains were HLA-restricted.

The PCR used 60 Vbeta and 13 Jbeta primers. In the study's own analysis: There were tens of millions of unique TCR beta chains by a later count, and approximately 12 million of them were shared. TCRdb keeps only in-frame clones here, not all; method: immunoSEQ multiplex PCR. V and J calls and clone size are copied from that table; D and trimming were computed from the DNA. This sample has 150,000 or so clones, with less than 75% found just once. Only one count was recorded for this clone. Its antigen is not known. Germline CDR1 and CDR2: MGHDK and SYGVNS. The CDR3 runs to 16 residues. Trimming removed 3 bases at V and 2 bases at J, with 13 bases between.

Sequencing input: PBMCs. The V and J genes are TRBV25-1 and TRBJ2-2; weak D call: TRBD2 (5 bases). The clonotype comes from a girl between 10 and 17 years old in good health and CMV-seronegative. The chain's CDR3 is CASSEWELPNTGELFF. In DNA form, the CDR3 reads TGTGCCAGCAGTGAGTGGGAGCTTCCTAACACCGGGGAGCTGTTTTTT.